The text below deals with one T cell receptor (beta chain). This sample stems from a study of blood T cell repertoires in COVID-19. Overall study: COVID-19 samples, acute and convalescent, were from the United States, Italy and Spain.

V was trimmed by 4 bases and J by 2 bases, leaving 11 bases between them. The CDR3 length is 14 residues. Sequencing used immunoSEQ multiplex PCR; TCRdb keeps in-frame clones, though not all of them. The sample lists about 140,000 clones, approximately 87% seen once, with 35% to 55% in the top ten. Specimen: peripheral blood. This chain uses TRBV5-3 with TRBJ2-3, with D tentatively TRBD1 (6 bases). TRBV5-3 is assigned to the ORF class and has an uncertain function. This TCR derives from a human donor in a cohort sampled during active COVID-19. In DNA, the CDR3 is TGTGCCAGAAGCGTTAGGACAGACACAGATACGCAGTATTTT. Residues: CARSVRTDTDTQYF.